What follows are 17 T cell receptor beta chains derived from one specimen sequenced in a study of T cells in Graves' hyperthyroidism and ophthalmopathy. Authors of the study amplified TCR beta CDR3 regions from RNA transcripts. Researchers ran a first-round RT-PCR on the TCR CDR3 using the HTBI primer set. TCRdb passed the multiplex PCR reads through MiXCR, listing each CDR3 protein once. The sample includes about 510,000 distinct CDR3 sequences, over 35% of them seen just once. Sequenced: peripheral blood or thyroid tissue (not recorded which). Receptors were obtained from an adult woman with Graves' disease, either hyperthyroidism or ophthalmopathy (not recorded which).

This clonotype was seen more than once but under ten times. The chain is built from TRBV3-1 and TRBJ1-5, with D possibly matching TRBD1 (6 bases). The CDR3 is 12 amino acids. Germline V gene lookup returns CDR1 LGHDT and CDR2 YNNKEL (reference sequence). V lost 8 bases and J lost 3, with 8 bases in between. The CDR3 sequence: CASGQYNQPQHF. The CDR3 DNA sequence: TGTGCCAGCGGACAGTACAATCAGCCCCAGCATTTT. Variable domain in full (rest from reference TRBV3-1 and TRBJ1-5): DTAVSQTPKYLVTQMGNDKSIKCEQNLGHDTMYWYKQDSKKFLKIMFSYNNKELIINETVPNRFSPKSPDKAHLNLHINSLELGDSAVYFCASGQYNQPQHFGDGTRLSIL.

The chain's CDR3 is CASSLRPGQGNYGYTF. The CDR3, as DNA: TGTGCCAGCAGCTTACGGCCGGGACAGGGGAACTATGGCTACACCTTC. This chain joins TRBV7-9 and TRBJ1-2, with TRBD1 matching over 10 bases. CDR1 and CDR2 from the germline V gene are SEHNR and FQNEAQ (reference sequence). The ends lost 2 bases at V and 2 bases at J; junction bases unmatched: 5. The CDR3 runs to 16 residues.

The rearrangement joins TRBV10-3 to TRBJ2-1, with TRBD1 as a possible D gene (6 bases). V was cut by 6 bases and J by 5 bases, with 11 bases left in between. Germline CDR1 ENHRY, CDR2 SYGVKD. This CDR3 spans 13 amino acids. The CDR3 sequence: CAISEQGNNEQFF. The CDR3 region has the DNA TGTGCCATCAGCGAGCAGGGGAACAATGAGCAGTTCTTC.

This clonotype was observed once. The rearrangement links TRBV25-1 to TRBJ2-5; no reliable D call. Trimming cost V 6 bases and J 2 bases, with 13 bases left between them. Germline CDR1 is MGHDK and CDR2 is SYGVNS. The CDR3 is 14 residues long. This CDR3 reads CASSLGMSQETQYF. For the CDR3, the DNA is TGTGCCAGCAGCTTGGGCATGTCTCAAGAGACCCAGTACTTC.

The rearrangement uses TRBV7-9 and TRBJ1-6, with a weak D call TRBD1 (6 bases). CDR3 length equals 17 residues. In germline, CDR1 is SEHNR, CDR2 FQNEAQ (reference sequence). Trimming stripped 2 bases from V and 7 bases from J, with 18 bases between. This CDR3 is CASSLQRDTGGNSPLHF. The DNA of the CDR3 is TGTGCCAGCAGCTTACAGAGGGACACCGGGGGCAATTCACCCCTCCACTTT.

This clonotype was recorded at least ten times. The chain links TRBV20-1 to TRBJ2-5; TRBD2 matches at 15 bases. Germline loops: CDR1 DFQATT, CDR2 SNEGSKA (reference sequence). Trimming cost V 0 bases and J 5 bases; bases outside gene matches: 1. The CDR3 sequence is 15 residues long. Written as DNA, the CDR3 is TGCAGTGCTAGAGAGGGGACTAGCGGGAGGGAGACCCAGTACTTC. Translating it yields CSAREGTSGRETQYF.

J is TRBJ2-5 and V is TRBV27; D not resolved. V was cut by 9 bases and J by 5 bases, with 13 bases left in between. This CDR3 has 12 amino acids. Germline V gene data show CDR1 as MNHEY and CDR2 as SMNVEV (reference sequence). The CDR3 here is CASGSLGETQYF. In DNA, the CDR3 is TGTGCCAGTGGGTCGCTCGGGGAGACCCAGTACTTC.

The genes are TRBV7-8 and TRBJ2-7; TRBD2 aligns across 10 bases. The CDR3 is made up of 18 amino acids. In germline, CDR1 is SGHVS, CDR2 FQNEAQ. Unmatched junction bases numbered 13, after V lost 1 base and J lost 4 bases. CDR3 amino acids: CASSLEVAGGAGSYEQYF. The CDR3 nucleotides read TGTGCCAGCAGCTTAGAGGTAGCGGGAGGTGCGGGGTCTTACGAGCAGTACTTC.

The chain has TRBV20-1 and TRBJ1-5; TRBD1 might be the D (5 bases). V was pared by 4 bases and J by 6 bases, with 19 bases between. Germline lookup yields CDR1 DFQATT and CDR2 SNEGSKA (reference sequence). This CDR3 region has 15 residues. CDR3 residues: CSATVISGPGQPQHF. The CDR3 region has the DNA TGCAGTGCTACGGTTATTTCGGGGCCAGGTCAGCCCCAGCATTTT.

The chain's CDR3 is CASSEGQDSEQYF. The CDR3 coding sequence is TGTGCCAGCAGCGAGGGACAGGACTCCGAGCAGTACTTC. This rearrangement joins TRBV7-9 to TRBJ2-7; 8 bases map to TRBD1. Germline values: CDR1 SEHNR, CDR2 FQNEAQ (reference sequence). The V and J ends lost 5 bases and 6 bases, in that order; junction bases with no gene match: 6. The CDR3 totals 13 residues.

This clonotype was counted a few times. The J gene is TRBJ2-7, the V gene TRBV19, with D perhaps matching TRBD1 (5 bases). Trimming took 4 bases from V and 2 from J, leaving 9 bases between them. The length of the CDR3 is 13 residues. Germline V lookup: CDR1 LNHDA, CDR2 SQIVND (reference sequence). The CDR3 sequence is CASSKDRTYEQYF. The DNA of the CDR3 is TGTGCCAGTAGTAAAGACAGAACCTACGAGCAGTACTTC.

The chain employs TRBV6-5 and TRBJ1-1; tentative D call: TRBD1 (6 bases). The CDR3 is 15 amino acids. Germline CDR1 is MNHEY and CDR2 is SVGAGI. V lost 2 bases, J lost 3 bases, and 13 bases lay in between. CDR3 region: CASSYTGTKYTEAFF. CDR3 sequence (DNA): TGTGCCAGCAGTTACACCGGGACAAAATACACTGAAGCTTTCTTT.

There are a few counts of this clonotype. This chain links TRBV2 with TRBJ2-2, with 7 bases fitting TRBD1. Germline CDR1 reads SNHLY; CDR2 reads FYNNEI. The CDR3 covers 14 residues. The J segment lost 1 base and the V segment lost 10 bases, leaving 6 bases of the junction unmatched. The chain's CDR3 is CATRQGVNTGELFF. In DNA, the CDR3 is TGTGCCACCCGACAGGGAGTGAACACCGGGGAGCTGTTTTTT.

The V call is TRBV7-3, the J call TRBJ2-7; weak D call: TRBD1 (6 bases). The CDR3 loop spans 13 amino acids. Trimming cost V 5 bases and J 6 bases, with 14 bases left between them. Germline assignment: CDR1 SGHTA and CDR2 FQGTGA. The chain's CDR3 is CASSKGTWGEQYF. In nucleotides, the CDR3 is TGTGCCAGCAGCAAAGGGACATGGGGCGAGCAGTACTTC.

Comments on this clonotype: A junction boundary mismatches the germline segment, possibly from a read error. The chain employs TRBV10-3 and TRBJ1-1; D call uncertain. Germline V gives CDR1 ENHRY, CDR2 SYGVKD. The CDR3 is 14 residues long. This CDR3 is CASSDDMEVTEAFF. The CDR3 DNA follows: TGTGCCAGCAGTGACGACATGGAAGTGACTGAAGCTTTCTTT.

The J gene is TRBJ2-7, the V gene TRBV7-3, with 7 bases aligning to TRBD2. CDR1 and CDR2 from the germline V gene are SGHTA and FQGTGA. CDR3 length: 15 residues. V lost 5 bases to trimming and J lost 4 bases; unmatched junction nucleotides: 11. CDR3 DNA: TGTGCCAGCAGCGCCTCCGGGACTAAGTCTTACGAGCAGTACTTC. This gives the protein CASSASGTKSYEQYF. Combining the CDR3 with reference TRBV7-3 and TRBJ2-7 gives the whole variable domain GAGVSQTPSNKVTEKGKYVELRCDPISGHTALYWYRQSLGQGPEFLIYFQGTGAADDSGLPNDRFFAVRPEGSVSTLKIQRTERGDSAVYLCASSASGTKSYEQYFGPGTRLTVT.

Remarks on this clonotype: The junction departs from the called germline gene at one end, perhaps through a read error. This chain links TRBV2 with TRBJ2-7; weak D call: TRBD1 (6 bases). This CDR3 spans 14 amino acids. The V gene's germline CDR1 is SNHLY and CDR2 FYNNEI. In nucleotides, the CDR3 is TGTGCCAGCGTTGAAGGGGGTGAGTTCTACGAGCAGCACTTC. It translates to CASVEGGEFYEQHF.